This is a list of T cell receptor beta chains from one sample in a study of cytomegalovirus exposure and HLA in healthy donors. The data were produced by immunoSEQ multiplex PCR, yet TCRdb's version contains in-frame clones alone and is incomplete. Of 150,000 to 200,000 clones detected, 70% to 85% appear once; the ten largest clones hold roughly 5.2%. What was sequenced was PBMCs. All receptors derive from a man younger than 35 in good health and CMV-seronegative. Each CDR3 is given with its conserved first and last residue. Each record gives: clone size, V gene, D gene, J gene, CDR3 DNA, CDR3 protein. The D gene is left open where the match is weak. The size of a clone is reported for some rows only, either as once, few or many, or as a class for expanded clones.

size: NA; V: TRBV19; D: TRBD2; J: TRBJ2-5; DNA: TGTGCCAGTAGTACTGGCGGGAGAGAGACCCAGTACTTC; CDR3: CASSTGGRETQYF
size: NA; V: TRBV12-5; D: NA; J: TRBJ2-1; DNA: TGTGCTAGTGGACCAAAAGAGGACTACAATGAGCAGTTCTTC; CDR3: CASGPKEDYNEQFF
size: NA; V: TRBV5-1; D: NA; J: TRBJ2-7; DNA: TGCGCCAGCAGCTTGGTAGGGGATGCGTCCTACGAGCAGTACTTC; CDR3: CASSLVGDASYEQYF
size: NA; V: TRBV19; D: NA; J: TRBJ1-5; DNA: TGTGCCAGTAGTATTCAGGGTAGCAATCAGCCCCAGCATTTT; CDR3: CASSIQGSNQPQHF
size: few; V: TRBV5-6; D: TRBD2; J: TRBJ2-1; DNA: TGTGCCAGCAGCTACTTAGCGGGAGGGACCTACAATGAGCAGTTCTTC; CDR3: CASSYLAGGTYNEQFF
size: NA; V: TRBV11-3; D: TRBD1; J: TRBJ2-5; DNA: TGTGCCAGCAGCCGGGACAGCGAGACCCAGTACTTC; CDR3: CASSRDSETQYF
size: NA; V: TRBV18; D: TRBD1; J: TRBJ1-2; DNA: TGTGCCAGCTCACCCAGAGGCGGACAGGGGGCTTCTACCTTC; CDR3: CASSPRGGQGASTF
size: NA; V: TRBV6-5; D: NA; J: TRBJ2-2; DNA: TGTGCCAGCAGTAGGGACTGGGTCAGCGGGGAGCTGTTTTTT; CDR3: CASSRDWVSGELFF
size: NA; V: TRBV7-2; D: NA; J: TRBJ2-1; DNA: TGTGCCAGCAGCTTAGCGCCGGGAGATGAGCAGTTCTTC; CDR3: CASSLAPGDEQFF
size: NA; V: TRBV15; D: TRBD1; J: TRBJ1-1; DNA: TGTGCCACCAGCACACAACAGGGGCTGGCGGGTGAAGCTTTCTTT; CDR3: CATSTQQGLAGEAFF
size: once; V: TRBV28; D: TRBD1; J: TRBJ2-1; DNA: TGTGCTAGCAGGTCTCAGGGGGAGTCCTACAATGAGCAGTTCTTC; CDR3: CASRSQGESYNEQFF
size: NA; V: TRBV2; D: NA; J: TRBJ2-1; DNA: TGTGCCAGCAGTGAAGTGGGAGGATACAATGAGCAGTTCTTC; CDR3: CASSEVGGYNEQFF
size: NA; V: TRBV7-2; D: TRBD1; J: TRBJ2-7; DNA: TGTGCCAGCAGCTTACGGACAGGGAGGGAGCAGTACTTC; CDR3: CASSLRTGREQYF
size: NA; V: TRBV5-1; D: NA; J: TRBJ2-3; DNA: TGCGCCAGCAAGGCTAGCCCTGACACAGATACGCAGTATTTT; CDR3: CASKASPDTDTQYF
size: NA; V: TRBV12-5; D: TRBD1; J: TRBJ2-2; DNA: TGTGCTAGTGGTTTGCTCTCCTCACAGGGGTTGGGGGAGCTGTTTTTT; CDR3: CASGLLSSQGLGELFF
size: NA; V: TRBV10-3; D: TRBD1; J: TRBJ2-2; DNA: TGTGCCATCAGTGACCCGACAGGGGGCTCCGTCGGGGAGCTGTTTTTT; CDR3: CAISDPTGGSVGELFF
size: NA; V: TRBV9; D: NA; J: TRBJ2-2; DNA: TGTGCCAGCAGCGTAGGGACAGCAAACACCGGGGAGCTGTTTTTT; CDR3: CASSVGTANTGELFF
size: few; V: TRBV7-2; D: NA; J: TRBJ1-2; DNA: TGTGCCAGCCGTAAAACCTGGGCAGATGGCTACACCTTC; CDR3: CASRKTWADGYTF
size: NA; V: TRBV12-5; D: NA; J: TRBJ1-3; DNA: TGTGCTAGTGGTTCTACTTTAAACACCATATATTTT; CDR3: CASGSTLNTIYF
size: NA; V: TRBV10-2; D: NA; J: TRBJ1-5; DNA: TGCGCCAGCAGTGAGTGCCCCGAGGGCAGCAATCAGCCCCAGCATTTT; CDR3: CASSECPEGSNQPQHF
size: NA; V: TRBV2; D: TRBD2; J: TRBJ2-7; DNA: TGTGCCAGCCTTAATAAACTAGCGGGGGAGGCTTTCTACGAGCAGTACTTC; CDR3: CASLNKLAGEAFYEQYF
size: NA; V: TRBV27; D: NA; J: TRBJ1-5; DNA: TGTGCCAGCAGCCCCGGGACACGGGGTCAGCCCCAGCATTTT; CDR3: CASSPGTRGQPQHF
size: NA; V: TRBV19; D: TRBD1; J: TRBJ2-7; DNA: TGTGCCAGTAGTGGGACAGGGGCCTACGAGCAGTACTTC; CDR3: CASSGTGAYEQYF
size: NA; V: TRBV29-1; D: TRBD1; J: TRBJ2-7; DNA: TGCAGCGTCAGAACAGGGGGTTCCTACGAGCAGTACTTC; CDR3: CSVRTGGSYEQYF
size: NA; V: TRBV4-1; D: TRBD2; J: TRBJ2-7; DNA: TGCGCCAGCAGCCAGGGGGGACTATCCCACGAGCAGTACTTC; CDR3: CASSQGGLSHEQYF
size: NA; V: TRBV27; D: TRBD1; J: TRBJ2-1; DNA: TGTGCCAGCAGTCTAATAGACAGGGTTGATGAGCAGTTCTTC; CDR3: CASSLIDRVDEQFF
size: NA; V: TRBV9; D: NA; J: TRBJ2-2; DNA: TGTGCCAGCAGCGAACAGGGGAACACCGGGGAGCTGTTTTTT; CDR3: CASSEQGNTGELFF
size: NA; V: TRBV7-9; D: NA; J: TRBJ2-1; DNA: TGTGCCAGCAGCTCGGAGTTGAATGAGCAGTTCTTC; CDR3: CASSSELNEQFF
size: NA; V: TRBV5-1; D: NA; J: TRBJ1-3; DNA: TGCGCCAGCAGCCTAACCGGACAGTCAGACGGCACCATATATTTT; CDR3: CASSLTGQSDGTIYF
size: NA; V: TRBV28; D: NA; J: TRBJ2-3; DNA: TGTGCCAGCAGTTTATATGGACAGTTACGCACAGATACGCAGTATTTT; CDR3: CASSLYGQLRTDTQYF
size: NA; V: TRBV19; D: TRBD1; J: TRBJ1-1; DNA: TGTGCCAGTAGTATAGGGACAGGCACTGAAGCTTTCTTT; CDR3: CASSIGTGTEAFF